Below are 30 T cell receptor beta chains sequenced from a single sample in a study of shared clonotypes between healthy human individuals. Generated by immunoSEQ multiplex PCR, the TCRdb table keeps only in-frame clones and is missing some. The repertoire holds some 2.1 million clones, with 95% as singletons. Specimen: naive CD4+ T cells sorted from blood. Stated subset: CD45RA+ positively selected. The source of these receptors is a man in his late teens or twenties in good health.

The CDR3 loop is CASSEDVRQGYGYTF. Here the CDR3 DNA reads TGTGCCAGCAGTGAAGATGTCAGACAGGGCTATGGCTACACCTTC. The chain has TRBV6-1 and TRBJ1-2; 7 bases line up with TRBD1. Trimming cost V 1 base and J 4 bases; bases outside gene matches: 6. Germline values: CDR1 MNHNS, CDR2 SASEGT. The length of the CDR3 is 15 residues.

The J gene is TRBJ2-7, the V gene TRBV5-4, with 9 bases matching TRBD1. The V gene's germline CDR1 is SGHNT and CDR2 YYREEE (reference sequence). The CDR3 covers 15 residues. V lost 5 bases, J lost 0 bases, and 6 bases stayed unmatched. CDR3 residues: CASSRPGQGSYEQYF. The CDR3 DNA sequence: TGTGCCAGCAGTCGACCGGGACAGGGCTCCTACGAGCAGTACTTC.

V usage is TRBV25-1 and J usage is TRBJ2-3; 9 nucleotides line up with TRBD2. This CDR3 region has 16 residues. V lost 1 base and J lost 3; bases outside the gene matches: 5. Per the germline V gene, CDR1 is MGHDK and CDR2 is SYGVNS. The CDR3: CASSESLAGRTDTQYF. CDR3 sequence (DNA): TGTGCCAGCAGTGAATCTCTAGCGGGGAGGACAGATACGCAGTATTTT.

This clone was counted a single time. The rearrangement uses TRBV7-2 and TRBJ2-4; the D gene could be TRBD1 or TRBD2 (5 bases each). CDR3 size: 14 residues. The V end was cut by 2 bases, the J end by 6 bases, with 11 bases between. The germline V gene encodes CDR1 SGHTA and CDR2 FQGNSA. CDR3 in amino acids: CASSLKSGGNIQYF. The CDR3 DNA sequence: TGTGCCAGCAGCTTAAAGTCTGGGGGAAACATTCAGTACTTC.

The V gene is TRBV5-6, the J gene TRBJ1-1; D is ambiguous. The CDR3 is made up of 13 amino acids. The germline gives CDR1 SGHDT, CDR2 YYEEEE. V was cut by 0 bases and J by 5 bases, with 8 bases left in between. Here the CDR3 reads CASSLGQMTEAFF. The CDR3 nucleotides are TGTGCCAGCAGCTTGGGGCAGATGACTGAAGCTTTCTTT.

The chain carries TRBV5-4 and TRBJ1-6, with 7 bases that match TRBD1. V shed 0 bases and J 14 bases; nucleotides not matched to a gene: 11. Germline CDR1 reads SGHNT; CDR2 reads YYREEE (reference sequence). The CDR3 contains 15 residues. CDR3 sequence: CASSLAGTESASLHF. In nucleotides, the CDR3 is TGTGCCAGCAGCTTGGCCGGGACAGAATCGGCATCCCTCCACTTT.

V and J are TRBV5-1 and TRBJ2-3; 8 nucleotides agree with TRBD2. Losses at the gene ends were 0 bases for V and 5 bases for J; bases not matched to a gene: 14. Germline V gene sequence: CDR1 SGHRS, CDR2 YFSETQ. The CDR3 totals 18 residues. The CDR3 nucleotides are TGCGCCAGCAGCTTGGGCGGGCTTGGCGGGGGGCATGGAGATACGCAGTATTTT. This sequence encodes CASSLGGLGGGHGDTQYF.

DNA for the CDR3: TGTGCCAGCAGTACCACAGGGTCGCCGATGGGCTACACCTTC. Translating it yields CASSTTGSPMGYTF. This chain connects TRBV5-6 to TRBJ1-2, with D perhaps TRBD1 (6 bases). The CDR3 is made up of 14 amino acids. Germline lookup yields CDR1 SGHDT and CDR2 YYEEEE. Trimming pared 5 bases from V and 8 bases from J, leaving 19 bases between.

This chain uses TRBV7-8 with TRBJ1-1; D might be TRBD1 (5 bases). The CDR3 runs to 13 residues. Germline CDR1 reads SGHVS; CDR2 reads FQNEAQ. V lost 4 bases and J lost 11, with 17 bases in between. The CDR3 sequence is CASSSPKWGYAFF. For the CDR3, the DNA is TGTGCCAGCAGCTCCCCTAAGTGGGGGTACGCTTTCTTT. Looking up the rest from reference TRBV7-8 and TRBJ1-1 gives the full variable domain: GAGVSQSPRYKVAKRGQDVALRCDPISGHVSLFWYQQALGQGPEFLTYFQNEAQLDKSGLPSDRFFAERPEGSVSTLKIQRTQQEDSAVYLCASSSPKWGYAFFGQGTRLTVV.

The chain employs TRBV7-2 and TRBJ2-7; D remains ambiguous. Germline V gives CDR1 SGHTA, CDR2 FQGNSA. Between the trimmed V and J ends, which lost 5 bases and 0 bases, there was a span of 11 bases. The CDR3 consists of 14 residues. DNA of the CDR3: TGTGCCAGCAGCCCAGACGGCAGCTCCTACGAGCAGTACTTC. It codes for CASSPDGSSYEQYF.

J is TRBJ2-7 and V is TRBV15, with D uncertain. The germline gives CDR1 LNHNV, CDR2 YYDKDF (reference sequence). V lost 3 bases and J 3 bases, leaving 6 bases between the germline ends. CDR3 size: 12 residues. CDR3 nucleotide sequence: TGTGCCACCAGCAGCGGTTACTACGAGCAGTACTTC. As protein: CATSSGYYEQYF.

The chain joins TRBV6-5 to TRBJ2-7, with TRBD1 matching over 7 bases. Germline V gives CDR1 MNHEY, CDR2 SVGAGI. Trimming took 4 bases from V and 5 from J; bases not matched to a gene: 8. The CDR3 runs 14 residues. The CDR3 loop reads CASSSSYRGNEQYF. CDR3 DNA: TGTGCCAGCAGTTCATCTTACAGGGGCAACGAGCAGTACTTC.

The chain joins TRBV5-1 to TRBJ1-1; 8 nucleotides align to TRBD1. The CDR3 consists of 13 residues. With 5 bases clipped from V and 3 bases from J, the junction kept 3 bases outside the gene matches. Germline V gives CDR1 SGHRS, CDR2 YFSETQ. CDR3 in DNA: TGCGCCAGCAGTCGGACAGGGTACACTGAAGCTTTCTTT. Encoded protein: CASSRTGYTEAFF.

The chain has TRBV5-5 and TRBJ1-5, with 7 bases fitting TRBD1. The CDR3 has 15 amino acids. V shed 3 bases, J shed 1 base, and the junction held 4 bases outside the gene matches. CDR1 is SGHKS, CDR2 YYEKEE, per germline (reference sequence). CDR3 amino acids: CASSYSGQSNQPQHF. In DNA, the CDR3 is TGTGCCAGCAGCTACTCGGGACAGAGCAATCAGCCCCAGCATTTT.

A word on this clone: Within the sample, other DNA sequences also encode this same CDR3. V gene TRBV6-5 combines with J gene TRBJ1-3, with 7 bases lining up with TRBD1. The CDR3 runs to 14 residues. Per the germline V gene, CDR1 is MNHEY and CDR2 is SVGAGI. The V segment lost 2 bases and the J segment 4 bases; nucleotides outside the gene matches: 2. Here the CDR3 DNA reads TGTGCCAGCAGTTACGGGACAGCCGGAAACACCATATATTTT. This codes for CASSYGTAGNTIYF.

The chain employs TRBV30 and TRBJ2-5, with 8 bases that match TRBD2. The V gene end was trimmed by 0 bases and the J gene end by 4 bases; junction bases not matched to a gene: 19. Germline V gene lookup returns CDR1 GTSNPN and CDR2 SVGIG (reference sequence). This CDR3 is built from 19 residues. This CDR3 reads CAWSVRHEREMFTRETQYF. The DNA for the CDR3 is TGTGCCTGGAGTGTACGGCACGAGCGGGAGATGTTCACTAGAGAGACCCAGTACTTC.

The V and J genes are TRBV5-1 and TRBJ2-7; perhaps TRBD2 as D (5 bases). Germline CDR1 reads SGHRS; CDR2 reads YFSETQ. The CDR3 consists of 14 residues. V was cut by 0 bases and J by 7 bases, with 14 bases left in between. The CDR3 coding sequence is TGCGCCAGCAGCTTGGGCCGCTTGTCGGGGGAGCAGTACTTC. This encodes CASSLGRLSGEQYF.

This chain uses TRBV7-2 with TRBJ1-1, with D perhaps TRBD1 (5 bases). Germline assignment: CDR1 SGHTA and CDR2 FQGNSA. The CDR3 has 15 amino acids. Trimming removed 5 bases from V and 4 bases from J, with 17 bases in between. CDR3 protein: CASSPLRGVGTEAFF. CDR3 in DNA: TGTGCCAGCAGCCCGCTCCGGGGGGTGGGCACTGAAGCTTTCTTT.

The chain employs TRBV5-1 and TRBJ1-1; the D gene is possibly TRBD1 (6 bases). Germline V gene data show CDR1 as SGHRS and CDR2 as YFSETQ. V was shortened by 5 bases and J by 5 bases, with 16 bases between the two germline ends. The CDR3 spans 14 residues. The CDR3: CASSSGAVGTEAFF. CDR3 sequence (DNA): TGCGCCAGCAGTTCAGGGGCCGTTGGGACTGAAGCTTTCTTT.

The chain has TRBV19 and TRBJ2-1, with unresolved D. The V and J ends lost 6 bases and 1 base respectively, with 7 bases between them. Germline CDR1 and CDR2: LNHDA and SQIVND (reference sequence). The CDR3 is 13 amino acids. The DNA of the CDR3 is TGTGCCAGTAGAGGCGTTTCCTACAATGAGCAGTTCTTC. Amino acid sequence: CASRGVSYNEQFF. The full variable domain, completed using reference TRBV19 and TRBJ2-1, is DGGITQSPKYLFRKEGQNVTLSCEQNLNHDAMYWYRQDPGQGLRLIYYSQIVNDFQKGDIAEGYSVSREKKESFPLTVTSAQKNPTAFYLCASRGVSYNEQFFGPGTRLTVL.

On this clone itself: A read error may produce the germline difference seen at one junction end. CDR3 coding DNA: TGTGCCAGCCGTTTTCAGGGGACATATCTTAACTATGGCTACACCTTC. It specifies CASRFQGTYLNYGYTF. The genes are TRBV28 and TRBJ1-2; TRBD1 is a possible D gene (6 bases). The CDR3 spans 16 residues. Germline V gives CDR1 MDHEN, CDR2 SYDVKM.

The rearrangement uses TRBV29-1 and TRBJ1-1; D remains unclear. The germline gives CDR1 SQVTM, CDR2 ANQGSEA. V was shortened by 0 bases and J by 4 bases, with 9 bases between the two germline ends. The CDR3 consists of 13 residues. In DNA form, the CDR3 reads TGCAGCGTTGAAGACAATCCGGGCACTGAAGCTTTCTTT. This encodes CSVEDNPGTEAFF.

The chain recombines TRBV11-2 with TRBJ1-5, with no clear D. The germline gives CDR1 SGHAT, CDR2 FQNNGV. The CDR3 has 15 amino acids. Trimming pared 5 bases from V and 0 bases from J, leaving 11 bases between. CDR3 coding DNA: TGTGCCAGCAGCCACGACGGGGATAGCAATCAGCCCCAGCATTTT. Protein sequence: CASSHDGDSNQPQHF.

This sequence joins TRBV7-2 and TRBJ2-7; 8 positions agree with TRBD1. Trimming removed 5 bases from V and 7 bases from J; junction bases left unmatched: 7. The CDR3 totals 13 residues. Germline CDR1 reads SGHTA; CDR2 reads FQGNSA. CDR3 residues: CASSVRQGSEQYF. The CDR3 DNA sequence: TGTGCCAGCAGCGTCCGACAGGGGAGTGAGCAGTACTTC.

The chain recombines TRBV11-3 with TRBJ1-3, with 12 bases fitting TRBD1. Germline V gives CDR1 SGHNT, CDR2 YENEEA. The CDR3 has 16 residues. V lost 3 bases to trimming and J lost 1 base; unmatched junction nucleotides: 1. In nucleotides, the CDR3 is TGTGCCAGCAGCTTGGGACAGGGGGCGTCTGGAAACACCATATATTTT. The encoded protein is CASSLGQGASGNTIYF.

V gene TRBV10-3 combines with J gene TRBJ1-3; D might be TRBD1 (5 bases). The CDR3 has 17 residues. The V gene's germline CDR1 is ENHRY and CDR2 SYGVKD. V was trimmed by 2 bases and J by 0 bases, leaving 14 bases between them. The CDR3 loop reads CAISETRGSFSGNTIYF. The CDR3 bases are TGTGCCATCAGTGAGACGCGGGGCTCCTTCTCTGGAAACACCATATATTTT.

V usage is TRBV6-5 and J usage is TRBJ1-2, with a tentative D call TRBD1 (6 bases). The germline V gene has CDR1 MNHEY and CDR2 SVGAGI. The V and J ends lost 6 bases and 4 bases respectively, with 12 bases between them. The CDR3 covers 13 residues. CDR3 amino acids: CASSLGQPYGYTF. The CDR3 nucleotides read TGTGCCAGCAGCCTAGGACAGCCCTATGGCTACACCTTC.

The chain has TRBV5-1 and TRBJ2-5; D uncertain. Germline V CDR1 and CDR2: SGHRS, YFSETQ. Trimming took 4 bases from V and 4 from J, leaving 17 bases between them. The CDR3 consists of 15 residues. The CDR3 here is CASSLLIGKRETQYF. The CDR3 nucleotides read TGCGCCAGCAGCCTCCTTATTGGTAAACGAGAGACCCAGTACTTC.

V gene TRBV4-3 combines with J gene TRBJ2-7, with D unclear. Germline CDR1 is LGHNA and CDR2 is YSLEER. The CDR3 contains 15 residues. V was shortened by 0 bases and J by 5 bases, with 14 bases between the two germline ends. The CDR3 nucleotides read TGCGCCAGCAGCCAAGAAGGTGGGCGGAGCCACGAGCAGTACTTC. It encodes CASSQEGGRSHEQYF.

The chain combines TRBV5-1 with TRBJ1-2; 8 bases are shared with TRBD1. This CDR3 region has 14 residues. Trimming removed 0 bases from V and 7 bases from J; junction bases left unmatched: 5. From germline, CDR1 is SGHRS and CDR2 YFSETQ. CDR3 DNA: TGCGCCAGCAGCTTGGAGAACAGGGGGTTTGGCTACACCTTC. The encoded protein is CASSLENRGFGYTF.